This T cell receptor beta chain was found in a study of T cell responses to AZD1222 COVID-19 vaccine. The CDR3 spans 13 residues. Measured with immunoSEQ multiplex PCR; TCRdb has only the in-frame clones, and not every one. The sample has over 120,000 clones, roughly 91% seen once. Study observations and caveats: Once two AZD1222 doses were given, Spike-specific TCR breadth and depth went up.

To note about this clone: Its antigen is not known.

The TCR was taken from an adult in good health. The J gene is TRBJ1-1, the V gene TRBV21-1; the table's D call, TRBD1, has no DNA check behind it. TRBV21-1 is tagged as a pseudogene. Specimen: peripheral blood, collected on day 0 of AZD1222 vaccination. CDR3 sequence: CASSKSQGTEAFF. The DNA of the CDR3 is TGTGCCAGCAGCAAGAGTCAGGGGACTGAAGCTTTCTTT.